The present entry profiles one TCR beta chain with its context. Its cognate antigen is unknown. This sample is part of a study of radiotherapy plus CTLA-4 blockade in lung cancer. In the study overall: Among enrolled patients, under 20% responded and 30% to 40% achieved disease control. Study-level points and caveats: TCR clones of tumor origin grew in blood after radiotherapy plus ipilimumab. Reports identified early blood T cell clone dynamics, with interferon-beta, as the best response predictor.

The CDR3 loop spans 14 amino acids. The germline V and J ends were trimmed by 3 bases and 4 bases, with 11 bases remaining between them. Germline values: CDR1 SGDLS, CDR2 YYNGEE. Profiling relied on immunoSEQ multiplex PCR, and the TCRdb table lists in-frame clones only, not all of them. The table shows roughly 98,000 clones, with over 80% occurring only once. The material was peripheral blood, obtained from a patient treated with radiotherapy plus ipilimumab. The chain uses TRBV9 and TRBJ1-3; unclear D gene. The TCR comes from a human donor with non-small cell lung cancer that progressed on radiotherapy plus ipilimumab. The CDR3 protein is CASSETLRGNTIYF. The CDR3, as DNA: TGTGCCAGCAGCGAGACCCTACGGGGAAACACCATATATTTT.